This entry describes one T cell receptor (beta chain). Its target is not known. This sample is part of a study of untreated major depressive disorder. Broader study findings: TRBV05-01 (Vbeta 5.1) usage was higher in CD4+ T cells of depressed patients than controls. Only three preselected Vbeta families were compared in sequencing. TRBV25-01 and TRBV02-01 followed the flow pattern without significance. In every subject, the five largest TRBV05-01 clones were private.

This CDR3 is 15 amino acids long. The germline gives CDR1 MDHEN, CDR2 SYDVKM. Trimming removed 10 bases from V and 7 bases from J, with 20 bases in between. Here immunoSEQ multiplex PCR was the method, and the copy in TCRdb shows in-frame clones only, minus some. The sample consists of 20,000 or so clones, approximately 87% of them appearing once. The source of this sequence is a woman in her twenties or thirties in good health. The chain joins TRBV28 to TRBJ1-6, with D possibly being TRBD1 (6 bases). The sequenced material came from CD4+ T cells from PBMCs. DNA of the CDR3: TGTGCCATCACAAGGGGCAGGGGATCGAATTCACCCCTCCACTTT. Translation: CAITRGRGSNSPLHF.